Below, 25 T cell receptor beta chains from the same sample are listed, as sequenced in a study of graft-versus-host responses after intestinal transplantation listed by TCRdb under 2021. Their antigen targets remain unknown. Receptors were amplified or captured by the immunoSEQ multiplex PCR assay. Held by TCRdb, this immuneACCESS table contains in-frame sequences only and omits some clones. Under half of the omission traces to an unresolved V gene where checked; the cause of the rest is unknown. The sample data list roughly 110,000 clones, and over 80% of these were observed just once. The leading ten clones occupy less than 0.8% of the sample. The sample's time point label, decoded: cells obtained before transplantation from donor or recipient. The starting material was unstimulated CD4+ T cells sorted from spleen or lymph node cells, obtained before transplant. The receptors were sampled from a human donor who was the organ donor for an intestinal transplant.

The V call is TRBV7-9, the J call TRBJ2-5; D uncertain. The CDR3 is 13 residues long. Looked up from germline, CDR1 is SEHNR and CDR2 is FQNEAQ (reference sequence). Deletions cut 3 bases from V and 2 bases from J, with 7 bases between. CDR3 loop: CASSFLQQETQYF. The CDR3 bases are TGTGCCAGCAGCTTTTTACAGCAAGAGACCCAGTACTTC.

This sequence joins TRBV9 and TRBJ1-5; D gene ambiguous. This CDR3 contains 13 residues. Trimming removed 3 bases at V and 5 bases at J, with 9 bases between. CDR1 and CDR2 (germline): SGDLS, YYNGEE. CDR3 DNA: TGTGCCAGCAGCGGAAGCCCCGATCAGCCCCAGCATTTT. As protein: CASSGSPDQPQHF.

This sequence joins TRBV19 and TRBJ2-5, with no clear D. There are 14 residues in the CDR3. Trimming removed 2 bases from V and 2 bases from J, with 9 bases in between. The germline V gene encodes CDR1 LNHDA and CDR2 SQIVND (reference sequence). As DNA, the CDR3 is TGTGCCAGTAGTATATTCCCTAGGCAAGAGACCCAGTACTTC. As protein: CASSIFPRQETQYF.

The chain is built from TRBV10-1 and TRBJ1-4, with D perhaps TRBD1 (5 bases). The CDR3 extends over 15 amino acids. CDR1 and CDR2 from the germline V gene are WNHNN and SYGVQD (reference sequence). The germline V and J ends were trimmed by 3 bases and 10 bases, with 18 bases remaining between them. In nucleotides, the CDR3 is TGCGCCAGCAGTGAAGCAAATGGGGGTATGGTAAAACTGTTTTTT. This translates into CASSEANGGMVKLFF.

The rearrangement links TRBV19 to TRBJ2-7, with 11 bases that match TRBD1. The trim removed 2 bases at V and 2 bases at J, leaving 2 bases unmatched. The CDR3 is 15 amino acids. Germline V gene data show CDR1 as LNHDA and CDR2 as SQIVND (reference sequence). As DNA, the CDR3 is TGTGCCAGTAGTATATCGGGACAGGGGGCCTACGAGCAGTACTTC. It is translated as CASSISGQGAYEQYF.

CDR3 amino acids: CASRVTVLNTGELFF. The CDR3, as DNA: TGCGCCAGCAGAGTGACGGTTCTGAACACCGGGGAGCTGTTTTTT. The chain joins TRBV10-1 to TRBJ2-2; D unclear. The CDR3 runs 15 residues. V was shortened by 6 bases and J by 1 base, with 12 bases between the two germline ends. In germline, CDR1 is WNHNN, CDR2 SYGVQD (reference sequence).

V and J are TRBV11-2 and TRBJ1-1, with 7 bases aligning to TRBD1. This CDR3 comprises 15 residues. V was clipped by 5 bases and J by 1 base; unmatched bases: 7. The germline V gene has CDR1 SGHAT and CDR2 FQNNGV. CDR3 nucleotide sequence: TGTGCCAGCAGCCACAGGACAGGCCCGAACACTGAAGCTTTCTTT. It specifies CASSHRTGPNTEAFF.

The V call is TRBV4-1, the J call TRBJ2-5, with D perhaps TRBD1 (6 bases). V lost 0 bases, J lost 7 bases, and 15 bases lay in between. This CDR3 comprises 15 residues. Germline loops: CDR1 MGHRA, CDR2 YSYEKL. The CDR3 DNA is TGCGCCAGCAGCCAAGATGCAGGGGCGCAGGCGACCCAGTACTTC. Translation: CASSQDAGAQATQYF.

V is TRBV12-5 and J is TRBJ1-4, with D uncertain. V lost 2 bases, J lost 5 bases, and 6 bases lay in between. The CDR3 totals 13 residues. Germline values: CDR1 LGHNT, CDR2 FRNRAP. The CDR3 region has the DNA TGTGCTAGTGGTTTGATGACGAATGAAAAACTGTTTTTT. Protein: CASGLMTNEKLFF.

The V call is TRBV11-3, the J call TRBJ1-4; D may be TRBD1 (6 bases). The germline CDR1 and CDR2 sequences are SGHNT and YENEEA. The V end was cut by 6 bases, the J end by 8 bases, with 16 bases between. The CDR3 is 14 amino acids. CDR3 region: CASREQGRGEKLFF. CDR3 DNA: TGTGCCAGCAGGGAACAGGGCCGGGGAGAAAAACTGTTTTTT.

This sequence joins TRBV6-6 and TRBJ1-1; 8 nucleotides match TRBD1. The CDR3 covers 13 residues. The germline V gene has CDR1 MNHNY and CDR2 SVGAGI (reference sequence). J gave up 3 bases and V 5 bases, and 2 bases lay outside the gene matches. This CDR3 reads CASSRTGYTEAFF. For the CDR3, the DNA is TGTGCCAGCAGTAGGACAGGGTACACTGAAGCTTTCTTT.

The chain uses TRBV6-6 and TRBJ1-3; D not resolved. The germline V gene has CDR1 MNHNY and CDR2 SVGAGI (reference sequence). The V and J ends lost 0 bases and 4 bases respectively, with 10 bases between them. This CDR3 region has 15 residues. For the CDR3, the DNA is TGTGCCAGCAGTTACTCGAATTCGGGCGGAAACACCATATATTTT. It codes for CASSYSNSGGNTIYF.

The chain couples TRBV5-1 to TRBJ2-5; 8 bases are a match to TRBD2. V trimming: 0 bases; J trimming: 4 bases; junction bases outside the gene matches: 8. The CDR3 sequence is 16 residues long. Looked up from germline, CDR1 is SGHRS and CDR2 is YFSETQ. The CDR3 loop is CASSLVVGGASETQYF. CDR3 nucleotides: TGCGCCAGCAGCTTGGTGGTCGGGGGGGCCTCAGAGACCCAGTACTTC.

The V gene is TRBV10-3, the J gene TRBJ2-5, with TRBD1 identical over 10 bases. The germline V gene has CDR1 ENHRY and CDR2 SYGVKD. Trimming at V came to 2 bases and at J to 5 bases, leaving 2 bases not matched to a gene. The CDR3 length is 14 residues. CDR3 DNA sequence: TGTGCCATCAGTGAGCAGGACAGGGGGGAGACCCAGTACTTC. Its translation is CAISEQDRGETQYF.

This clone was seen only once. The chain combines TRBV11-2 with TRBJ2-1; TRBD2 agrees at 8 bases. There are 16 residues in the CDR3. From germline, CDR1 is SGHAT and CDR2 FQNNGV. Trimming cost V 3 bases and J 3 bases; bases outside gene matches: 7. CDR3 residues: CASSFPWSGGYNEQFF. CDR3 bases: TGTGCCAGCAGCTTTCCGTGGAGCGGGGGCTACAATGAGCAGTTCTTC.

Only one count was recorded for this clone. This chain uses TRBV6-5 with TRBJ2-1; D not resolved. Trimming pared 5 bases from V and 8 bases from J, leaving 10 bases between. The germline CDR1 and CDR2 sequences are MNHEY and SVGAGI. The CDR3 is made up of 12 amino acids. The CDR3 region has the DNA TGTGCCAGCAGTGAAACCCCCTATGAGCAGTTCTTC. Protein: CASSETPYEQFF.

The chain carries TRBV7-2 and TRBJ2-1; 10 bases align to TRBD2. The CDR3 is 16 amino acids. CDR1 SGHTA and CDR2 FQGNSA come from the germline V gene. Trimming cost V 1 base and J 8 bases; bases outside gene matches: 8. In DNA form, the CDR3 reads TGTGCCAGCAGCTTAGTAGGTAGTCTAGCGGGGGATGAGCAGTTCTTC. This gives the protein CASSLVGSLAGDEQFF. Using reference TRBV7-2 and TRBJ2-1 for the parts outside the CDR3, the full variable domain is GAGVSQSPSNKVTEKGKDVELRCDPISGHTALYWYRQSLGQGLEFLIYFQGNSAPDKSGLPSDRFSAERTGGSVSTLTIQRTQQEDSAVYLCASSLVGSLAGDEQFFGPGTRLTVL.

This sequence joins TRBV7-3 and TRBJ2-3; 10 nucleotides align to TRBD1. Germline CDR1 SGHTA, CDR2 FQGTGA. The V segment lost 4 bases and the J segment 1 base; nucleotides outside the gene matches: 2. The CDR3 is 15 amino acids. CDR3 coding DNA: TGTGCCAGCAGCTCCGGGACAGGGGGCACAGATACGCAGTATTTT. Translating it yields CASSSGTGGTDTQYF.

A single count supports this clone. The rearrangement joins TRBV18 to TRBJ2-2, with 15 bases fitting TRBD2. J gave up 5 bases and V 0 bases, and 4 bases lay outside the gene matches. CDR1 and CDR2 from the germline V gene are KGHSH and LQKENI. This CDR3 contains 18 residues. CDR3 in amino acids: CASSPPGLAGGGTGELFF. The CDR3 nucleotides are TGTGCCAGCTCACCACCGGGACTAGCGGGAGGAGGGACCGGGGAGCTGTTTTTT.

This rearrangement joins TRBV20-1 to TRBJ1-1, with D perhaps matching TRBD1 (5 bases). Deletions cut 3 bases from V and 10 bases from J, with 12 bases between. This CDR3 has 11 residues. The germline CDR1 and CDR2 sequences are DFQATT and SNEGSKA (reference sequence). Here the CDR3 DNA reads TGCAGTGCTAGGGACGGGAGGGGAGCTTTCTTT. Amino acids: CSARDGRGAFF.

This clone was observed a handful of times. The CDR3 region is CASSPRPTNEKLFF. The CDR3 DNA reads as TGTGCCAGTAGTCCTCGGCCCACTAATGAAAAACTGTTTTTT. This chain connects TRBV19 to TRBJ1-4; D not resolved. Germline CDR1 LNHDA, CDR2 SQIVND (reference sequence). The CDR3 has 14 amino acids. With 5 bases removed from V and 2 bases from J, the gap between germline ends came to 9 bases.

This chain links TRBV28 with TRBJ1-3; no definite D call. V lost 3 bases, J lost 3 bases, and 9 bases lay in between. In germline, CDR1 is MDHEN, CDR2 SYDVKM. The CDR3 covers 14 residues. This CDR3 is CASSFELDGNTIYF. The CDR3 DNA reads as TGTGCCAGCAGTTTCGAACTGGATGGAAACACCATATATTTT.

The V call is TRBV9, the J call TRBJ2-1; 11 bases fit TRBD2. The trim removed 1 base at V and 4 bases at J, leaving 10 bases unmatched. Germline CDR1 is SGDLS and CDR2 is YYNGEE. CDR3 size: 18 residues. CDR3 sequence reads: CASSVRVTSGGGYNEQFF. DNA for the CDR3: TGTGCCAGCAGCGTAAGAGTCACTAGCGGGGGAGGGTACAATGAGCAGTTCTTC.

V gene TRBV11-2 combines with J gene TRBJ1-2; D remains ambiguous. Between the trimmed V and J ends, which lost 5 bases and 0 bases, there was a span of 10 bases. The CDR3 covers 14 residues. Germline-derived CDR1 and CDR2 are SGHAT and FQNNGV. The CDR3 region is CASSPALPNYGYTF. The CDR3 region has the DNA TGTGCCAGCAGCCCCGCTCTTCCTAACTATGGCTACACCTTC. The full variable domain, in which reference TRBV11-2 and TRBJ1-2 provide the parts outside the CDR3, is EAGVAQSPRYKIIEKRQSVAFWCNPISGHATLYWYQQILGQGPKLLIQFQNNGVVDDSQLPKDRFSAERLKGVDSTLKIQPAKLEDSAVYLCASSPALPNYGYTFGSGTRLTVV.

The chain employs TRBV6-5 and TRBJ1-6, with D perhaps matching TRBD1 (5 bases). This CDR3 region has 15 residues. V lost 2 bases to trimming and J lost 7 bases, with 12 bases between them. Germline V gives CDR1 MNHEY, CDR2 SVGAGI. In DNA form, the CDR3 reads TGTGCCAGCAGTTACCTAGGGGACGGCAATTCACCCCTCCACTTT. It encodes CASSYLGDGNSPLHF.